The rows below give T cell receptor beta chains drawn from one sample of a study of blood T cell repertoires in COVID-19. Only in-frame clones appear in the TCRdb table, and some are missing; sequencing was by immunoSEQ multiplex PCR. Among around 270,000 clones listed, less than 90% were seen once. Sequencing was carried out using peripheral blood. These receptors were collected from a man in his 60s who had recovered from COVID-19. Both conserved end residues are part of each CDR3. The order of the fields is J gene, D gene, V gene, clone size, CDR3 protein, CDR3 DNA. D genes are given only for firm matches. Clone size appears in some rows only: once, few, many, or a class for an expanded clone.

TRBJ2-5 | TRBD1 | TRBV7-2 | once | CASSVDRARETQYF | TGTGCCAGCAGCGTCGACAGGGCCAGAGAGACCCAGTACTTC
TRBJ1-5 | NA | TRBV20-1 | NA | CSAGGGKPQHF | TGCAGTGCTGGGGGAGGGAAGCCCCAGCATTTT
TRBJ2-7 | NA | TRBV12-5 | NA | CASGLYGTGSEQYF | TGTGCTAGTGGCCTATATGGTACAGGGAGCGAGCAGTACTTC
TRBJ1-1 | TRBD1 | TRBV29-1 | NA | CSFRDRIGTEAFF | TGCAGTTTCCGGGACAGGATTGGCACTGAAGCTTTCTTT
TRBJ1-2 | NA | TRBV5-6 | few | CASSLTVPNYGYTF | TGTGCCAGCAGCTTGACAGTCCCTAACTATGGCTACACCTTC
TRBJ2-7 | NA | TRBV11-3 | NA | CASSRTQGYEQYF | TGTGCCAGCAGCCGGACACAGGGCTACGAGCAGTACTTC
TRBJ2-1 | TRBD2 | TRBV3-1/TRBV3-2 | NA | CASSQDSGGTNNEQFF | TGTGCCAGCAGCCAAGATAGCGGGGGGACGAACAATGAGCAGTTCTTC
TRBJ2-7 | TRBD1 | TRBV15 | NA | CATSRARTGQQYF | TGTGCCACCAGCAGAGCACGGACAGGGCAGCAGTACTTC
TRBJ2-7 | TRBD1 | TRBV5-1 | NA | CASSGGTGMSQYF | TGCGCCAGCAGCGGCGGGACAGGGATGTCTCAGTACTTC
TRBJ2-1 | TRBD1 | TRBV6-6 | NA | CASSQRDSTPNEQFF | TGTGCCAGCAGTCAAAGGGACAGTACCCCCAATGAGCAGTTCTTC
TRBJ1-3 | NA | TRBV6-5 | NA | CASSYDSQGNTIYF | TGTGCCAGCAGTTACGACAGTCAGGGAAACACCATATATTTT
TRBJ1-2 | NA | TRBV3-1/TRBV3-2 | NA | CASSRTGSGYGYTF | TGTGCCAGCAGTCGAACCGGGTCCGGCTATGGCTACACCTTC
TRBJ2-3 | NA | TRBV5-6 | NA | CASSLVIPRTSTDTQYF | TGTGCCAGCAGCTTGGTAATTCCTAGGACTAGCACAGATACGCAGTATTTT
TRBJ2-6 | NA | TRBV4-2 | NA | CASSQEPGAGANVLTF | TGTGCCAGCAGCCAAGAGCCAGGGGCAGGGGCCAACGTCCTGACTTTC